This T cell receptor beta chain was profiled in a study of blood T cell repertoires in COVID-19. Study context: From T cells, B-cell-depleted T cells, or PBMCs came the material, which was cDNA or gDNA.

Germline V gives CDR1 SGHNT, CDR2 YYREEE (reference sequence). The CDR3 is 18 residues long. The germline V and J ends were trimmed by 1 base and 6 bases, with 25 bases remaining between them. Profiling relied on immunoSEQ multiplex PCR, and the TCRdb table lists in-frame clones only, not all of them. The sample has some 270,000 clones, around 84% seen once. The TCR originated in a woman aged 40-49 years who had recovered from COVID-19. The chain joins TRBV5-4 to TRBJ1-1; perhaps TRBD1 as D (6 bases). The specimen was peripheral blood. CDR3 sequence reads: CASSLWGLGSDKAAEAFF. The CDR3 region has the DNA TGTGCCAGCAGCTTGTGGGGGCTGGGGTCCGATAAGGCCGCTGAAGCTTTCTTT.